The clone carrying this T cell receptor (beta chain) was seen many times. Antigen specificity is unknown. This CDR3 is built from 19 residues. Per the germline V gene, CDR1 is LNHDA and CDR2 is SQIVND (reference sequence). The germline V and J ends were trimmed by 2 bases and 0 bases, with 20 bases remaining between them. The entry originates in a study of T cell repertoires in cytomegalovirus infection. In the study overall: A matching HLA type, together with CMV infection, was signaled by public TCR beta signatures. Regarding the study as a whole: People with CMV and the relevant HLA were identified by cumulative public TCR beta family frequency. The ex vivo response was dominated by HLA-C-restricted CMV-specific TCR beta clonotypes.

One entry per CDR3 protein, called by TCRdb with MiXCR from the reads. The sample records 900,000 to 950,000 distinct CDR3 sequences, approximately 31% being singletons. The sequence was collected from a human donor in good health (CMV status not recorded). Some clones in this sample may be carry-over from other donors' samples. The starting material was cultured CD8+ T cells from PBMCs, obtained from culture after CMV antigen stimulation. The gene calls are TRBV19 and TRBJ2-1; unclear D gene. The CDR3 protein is CASSIILPRYRSSYNEQFF. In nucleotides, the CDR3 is TGTGCCAGTAGTATAATTTTGCCTAGATATCGGAGCTCCTACAATGAGCAGTTCTTC.